This T cell receptor beta chain emerged from a study of T cells in Graves' hyperthyroidism and ophthalmopathy. As for the study in general: Blood was drawn when the patient was first diagnosed and still untreated.

RNA transcripts gave rise to amplified TCR beta CDR3 regions. The TCR CDR3 first-round RT-PCR relied on the HTBI primer set. One entry per CDR3 protein results from TCRdb running MiXCR on the multiplex PCR reads. The top ten hold over 30% of the sample, which has approximately 600,000 distinct CDR3 sequences, roughly 20% seen once. For this clonotype: As yet, its antigen is unknown.

Whole-study results and caveats: Among clonotypes expanded in thyroid above 0.001, most were also found in blood.

At least 3 on the Clinical Activity Score was recorded for ophthalmopathy patients, who also had NOSPECS grade at least 4 and duration under 3 months. Source material for PBMCs was about 10 ml fresh peripheral blood. V gave up 3 bases and J gave up 2 bases; unmatched junction bases: 10. The CDR3 extends over 17 amino acids. Germline CDR1 LGHDT, CDR2 YNNKEL (reference sequence). The V gene is TRBV3-1, the J gene TRBJ2-7; 10 bases fit TRBD1. The sequence was collected from a young man with Graves' ophthalmopathy. Sequencing input: blood. The CDR3 DNA reads as TGTGCCAGCAGCCACCGGGACAGGGGACGGGAGCCCTACGAGCAGTACTTC. Translating it yields CASSHRDRGREPYEQYF.